The 6 T cell receptor beta chains below come from one sample, sequenced in a study of T cells in Graves' hyperthyroidism and ophthalmopathy. Authors of the study amplified TCR beta CDR3 regions from RNA transcripts. The study used the HTBI primer set for a first-round RT-PCR of the TCR CDR3. TCRdb passed the multiplex PCR reads through MiXCR, listing each CDR3 protein once. The sample holds more than 100,000 distinct CDR3 sequences, over 45% seen once. Sequenced: blood. The source is a man aged 35 to 55 with Graves' hyperthyroidism.

This clonotype was recorded many times. V is TRBV20-1 and J is TRBJ2-2; 12 positions agree with TRBD1. The CDR3 covers 14 residues. CDR1 and CDR2 (germline): DFQATT, SNEGSKA (reference sequence). The trim removed 5 bases at V and 6 bases at J, leaving 4 bases unmatched. CDR3: CSAVGQGAPGELFF. The CDR3 DNA reads TGCAGTGCTGTGGGACAGGGGGCGCCCGGGGAGCTGTTTTTT.

Only one count was recorded for this clonotype. Given a much more abundant clone one base away, this may be a read error. The V gene is TRBV12-3 or TRBV12-4, the J gene TRBJ1-2; D may be TRBD1 (5 bases). V was clipped by 5 bases and J by 6 bases, with 19 bases between them. CDR3 length: 15 amino acids. The CDR3 DNA sequence: TGTGCCAGCAGTCTCGGCAGGGTAGCAGGAGATGGCTACACCTTC. Translated: CASSLGRVAGDGYTF.

This clonotype appeared many times. The chain has TRBV5-1 and TRBJ1-1; the D gene is possibly TRBD1 (5 bases). In germline, CDR1 is SGHRS, CDR2 YFSETQ. This CDR3 comprises 15 residues. V lost 5 bases to trimming and J lost 4 bases, with 18 bases between them. The CDR3 bases are TGCGCCAGCAGTATTCTAGGACGACAGATCACTGAAGCTTTCTTT. Protein: CASSILGRQITEAFF.

Comment on this clonotype: A much larger clone lies one base from this, so it may be a read error. The conserved closing phenylalanine or tryptophan is absent in this CDR3, likely reflecting a read error. This sequence joins TRBV28 and TRBJ1-1; 7 nucleotides agree with TRBD1. Germline V lookup: CDR1 MDHEN, CDR2 SYDVKM. V dropped 4 bases and J dropped 7; count of bases not matched to a gene: 9. This CDR3 is 14 amino acids long. As DNA, the CDR3 is TGTGCCAGCAGTTCCCTGACAGGGCGGGGTGAAGCTTTCTGT. Protein product: CASSSLTGRGEAFC.

This clonotype was observed many times. This chain connects TRBV28 to TRBJ1-1; D is unclear. The CDR3 is 12 residues long. Germline lookup yields CDR1 MDHEN and CDR2 SYDVKM. The germline V and J ends were trimmed by 6 bases and 3 bases, with 8 bases remaining between them. The CDR3 bases are TGTGCCAGCAGAGTTAGGGACACTGAAGCTTTCTTT. Amino acids: CASRVRDTEAFF.

Concerning this clonotype itself: Because it lacks the conserved phenylalanine or tryptophan at the end, this CDR3 is likely a read error. V gene TRBV15 combines with J gene TRBJ2-6; TRBD2 matches 7 bases. CDR3 length: 16 amino acids. Unmatched junction bases numbered 4, after V lost 1 base and J lost 4 bases. From germline, CDR1 is LNHNV and CDR2 YYDKDF (reference sequence). The chain's CDR3 is CATSRGRGSGANVLTV. CDR3 nucleotide sequence: TGTGCCACCAGCAGAGGACGCGGGAGCGGGGCCAACGTCCTGACTGTC.